The 30 T cell receptor beta chains in this list originate from one sample, sequenced in a study of cytomegalovirus exposure and HLA in healthy donors (dated by TCRdb to between 2016 and 2019). Library preparation was by the immunoSEQ multiplex PCR assay. Not all clones reach the TCRdb copy of this immuneACCESS table, which keeps in-frame sequences only. Checked studies attribute under half of the gap to unresolved V genes and leave the rest unexplained. In all, the sample holds some 70,000 clones, and around nine tenths of those were seen once. The top ten clones comprise approximately 1.7% of the sample. The sequenced material came from PBMCs. The receptors stem from a woman in her late teens or twenties in good health and CMV-seronegative.

The chain recombines TRBV5-1 with TRBJ2-5, with TRBD1 matching over 8 bases. Germline-derived CDR1 and CDR2 are SGHRS and YFSETQ. The J segment lost 5 bases and the V segment lost 2 bases, leaving 5 bases of the junction unmatched. The CDR3 length is 14 residues. DNA for the CDR3: TGCGCCAGCAGCTTTCGACAGGGGCTTGAGACCCAGTACTTC. Protein sequence: CASSFRQGLETQYF.

The V and J genes are TRBV18 and TRBJ2-7, with a tentative D call TRBD2 (7 bases). This CDR3 spans 15 amino acids. Germline-derived CDR1 and CDR2 are KGHSH and LQKENI. Deletions cut 3 bases from V and 5 bases from J, with 17 bases between. CDR3 in DNA: TGTGCCAGCTCACCCCAAGGGGGGGCGTTAGACGAGCAGTACTTC. It specifies CASSPQGGALDEQYF.

The chain employs TRBV21-1 and TRBJ2-1; the table's D call of TRBD2 was not tested on the DNA. TRBV21-1 is a listed pseudogene. The CDR3 totals 16 residues. The CDR3 DNA follows: TGTGCCAGCAGCAAAGAGCGGGGGAGCTCCTACAATGAGCAGTTCTTC. Translation gives CASSKERGSSYNEQFF.

This chain uses TRBV7-9 with TRBJ2-5, with TRBD2 matching 15 bases. The CDR3 loop spans 17 amino acids. V lost 5 bases, J lost 5 bases, and 9 bases stayed unmatched. Germline assignment: CDR1 SEHNR and CDR2 FQNEAQ (reference sequence). The CDR3 DNA sequence: TGTGCCAGCAGCCCAGGACTAGCGGGAGGGCCGGAGGAGACCCAGTACTTC. Its protein product is CASSPGLAGGPEETQYF.

This clone was observed once. This chain uses TRBV19 with TRBJ2-7, with 12 bases lining up with TRBD2. The germline V gene has CDR1 LNHDA and CDR2 SQIVND (reference sequence). Trimming took 3 bases from V and 4 from J; bases not matched to a gene: 4. CDR3 length: 15 residues. CDR3: CASSIASGRGYEQYF. CDR3 nucleotides: TGTGCCAGTAGTATTGCTAGCGGGAGGGGATACGAGCAGTACTTC.

V usage is TRBV10-3 and J usage is TRBJ1-4, with 10 bases matching TRBD1. Losses at the gene ends were 10 bases for V and 6 bases for J; bases not matched to a gene: 5. The length of the CDR3 is 13 residues. Germline-derived CDR1 and CDR2 are ENHRY and SYGVKD. In DNA, the CDR3 is TGTGCCAGCGGGACAGGGGAAGATGAAAAACTGTTTTTT. It specifies CASGTGEDEKLFF.

The chain uses TRBV6-4 and TRBJ1-5; a possible D gene is TRBD1 (6 bases). V shed 3 bases and J shed 2 bases, with 17 bases lying between them. Germline CDR1 reads MRHNA; CDR2 reads SNTAGT. The length of the CDR3 is 17 residues. The CDR3 coding sequence is TGTGCCAGCAGTGATTGGAAACAGGGAATTGGCAATCAGCCCCAGCATTTT. Its protein is CASSDWKQGIGNQPQHF.

The chain is built from TRBV12-5 and TRBJ2-1; 7 bases line up with TRBD2. The CDR3 runs to 10 residues. V gave up 7 bases and J gave up 13 bases; unmatched junction bases: 4. Germline CDR1 LGHNT, CDR2 FRNRAP. As DNA, the CDR3 is TGTGCTAGTGCCCGGGAGGCACAGTTCTTC. Protein sequence: CASAREAQFF.

The rearrangement links TRBV7-3 to TRBJ2-1, with TRBD1 matching 7 bases. Germline V gene lookup returns CDR1 SGHTA and CDR2 FQGTGA. The CDR3 sequence is 16 residues long. Losses at the gene ends were 5 bases for V and 0 bases for J; bases not matched to a gene: 7. CDR3 protein: CASSPPTGSSYNEQFF. In DNA form, the CDR3 reads TGTGCCAGCAGCCCCCCGACAGGGAGCTCCTACAATGAGCAGTTCTTC. The full variable domain, its missing parts supplied by reference TRBV7-3 and TRBJ2-1, is GAGVSQTPSNKVTEKGKYVELRCDPISGHTALYWYRQSLGQGPEFLIYFQGTGAADDSGLPNDRFFAVRPEGSVSTLKIQRTERGDSAVYLCASSPPTGSSYNEQFFGPGTRLTVL.

The chain has TRBV4-1 and TRBJ2-1, with 10 bases matching TRBD2. V trimming: 4 bases; J trimming: 3 bases; junction bases outside the gene matches: 12. Germline CDR1 is MGHRA and CDR2 is YSYEKL. The CDR3 is 18 residues long. The CDR3 spells CASSRLGERGGLYNEQFF. The CDR3 DNA sequence: TGCGCCAGCAGCCGCCTGGGGGAGCGGGGGGGCCTCTACAATGAGCAGTTCTTC.

The V and J genes are TRBV30 and TRBJ2-7; 8 bases are a match to TRBD1. This CDR3 comprises 13 residues. Losses at the gene ends were 3 bases for V and 2 bases for J; bases not matched to a gene: 3. Germline CDR1 is GTSNPN and CDR2 is SVGIG (reference sequence). In DNA form, the CDR3 reads TGTGCCTGGAGCTGGGGACAGGCCTACGAGCAGTACTTC. It yields the protein CAWSWGQAYEQYF.

The chain employs TRBV14 and TRBJ1-1; D is unresolved. The germline V and J ends were trimmed by 4 bases and 1 base, with 13 bases remaining between them. There are 15 residues in the CDR3. CDR1 and CDR2 from the germline V gene are SGHDN and FVKESK. The CDR3 sequence: CASSLPGGRNTEAFF. The CDR3 bases are TGTGCCAGCAGCCTCCCCGGAGGGCGGAACACTGAAGCTTTCTTT.

The chain carries TRBV7-2 and TRBJ2-7; possible D gene TRBD1, 6 bases. CDR1 and CDR2 (germline): SGHTA, FQGNSA. Deletions cut 6 bases from V and 2 bases from J, with 17 bases between. The CDR3 length is 15 residues. CDR3 nucleotide sequence: TGTGCCAGCAGTTTAACAGGGTCCCAAGCCTACGAGCAGTACTTC. Amino acid sequence: CASSLTGSQAYEQYF. Full variable domain (remainder filled in from reference TRBV7-2 and TRBJ2-7): GAGVSQSPSNKVTEKGKDVELRCDPISGHTALYWYRQSLGQGLEFLIYFQGNSAPDKSGLPSDRFSAERTGGSVSTLTIQRTQQEDSAVYLCASSLTGSQAYEQYFGPGTRLTVT.

The CDR3 DNA sequence: TGTGCCAGTACGGGCAAGTCGACAGGGAGTTCACCCCTCCACTTT. As protein: CASTGKSTGSSPLHF. The rearrangement joins TRBV19 to TRBJ1-6; TRBD1 agrees at 7 bases. The CDR3 has 15 amino acids. Looked up from germline, CDR1 is LNHDA and CDR2 is SQIVND (reference sequence). With V trimmed by 7 bases and J by 9 bases, 12 bases remained unmatched.

The chain recombines TRBV4-3 with TRBJ1-4; the match to TRBD1 covers 7 bases. Germline V gene sequence: CDR1 LGHNA, CDR2 YSLEER. CDR3 size: 15 residues. Germline trimming cut 4 bases from V and 4 bases from J; bases unmatched to any gene: 6. The CDR3 coding sequence is TGCGCCAGCAGCCCGAGACAGGGAAATAATGAAAAACTGTTTTTT. Amino acids: CASSPRQGNNEKLFF.

V gene TRBV23-1 combines with J gene TRBJ2-5, with 10 positions matching TRBD2. TRBV23-1 qualifies as an ORF whose function is uncertain. There are 17 residues in the CDR3. J gave up 5 bases and V 1 base, and 10 bases lay outside the gene matches. The CDR3 loop is CASSQLQAGGPRETQYF. In DNA, the CDR3 is TGCGCCAGCAGTCAATTACAAGCGGGAGGGCCGCGGGAGACCCAGTACTTC.

The J gene is TRBJ2-7, the V gene TRBV27; D perhaps matches TRBD2 (5 bases). Per germline, CDR1 MNHEY and CDR2 SMNVEV (reference sequence). The ends were cut back, 3 bases at V and 0 bases at J, with 15 bases in the middle. CDR3 size: 16 residues. In DNA, the CDR3 is TGTGCCAGCAGTTTTAGTCTAGCTCCAATCTCCTACGAGCAGTACTTC. The encoded protein is CASSFSLAPISYEQYF.

This clone is a singleton in its sample. This chain uses TRBV10-2 with TRBJ1-3; 7 bases are shared with TRBD1. In germline, CDR1 is WSHSY, CDR2 SAAADI. V was pared by 7 bases and J by 6 bases, with 12 bases of the junction left unmatched. The CDR3 extends over 15 amino acids. The CDR3 reads CASTMTPDRKNTIYF. CDR3 nucleotides: TGCGCCAGCACCATGACCCCGGACAGGAAAAACACCATATATTTT.

This chain links TRBV9 with TRBJ1-1; D is unclear. This CDR3 has 14 amino acids. Germline lookup yields CDR1 SGDLS and CDR2 YYNGEE. Between the trimmed V and J ends, which lost 0 bases and 0 bases, there was a span of 6 bases. The CDR3 protein is CASSVGHLNTEAFF. CDR3 in DNA: TGTGCCAGCAGCGTAGGCCACTTGAACACTGAAGCTTTCTTT.

V is TRBV9 and J is TRBJ2-1; 10 positions match TRBD2. J gave up 8 bases and V 0 bases, and 11 bases lay outside the gene matches. This CDR3 is 17 amino acids long. Germline V gene data show CDR1 as SGDLS and CDR2 as YYNGEE. The CDR3 loop is CASSVVFASGSIDEQFF. Written as DNA, the CDR3 is TGTGCCAGCAGCGTAGTGTTTGCTAGCGGGAGTATAGATGAGCAGTTCTTC.

The chain is built from TRBV4-3 and TRBJ2-7; a weak D match, TRBD1 (6 bases). Germline V gene lookup returns CDR1 LGHNA and CDR2 YSLEER. Trimming pared 0 bases from V and 4 bases from J, leaving 13 bases between. The CDR3 is made up of 15 amino acids. CDR3 residues: CASSQDAGQGYEQYF. The CDR3 region has the DNA TGCGCCAGCAGCCAAGATGCGGGTCAGGGGTACGAGCAGTACTTC.

This chain uses TRBV30 with TRBJ2-5, with 11 nucleotides matching TRBD2. After removal of 4 bases from V and 0 bases from J, the junction contained 10 bases not matched to a gene. This CDR3 is built from 17 residues. Germline CDR1 is GTSNPN and CDR2 is SVGIG (reference sequence). The CDR3 protein is CAWTPSRLAGNQETQYF. CDR3 sequence (DNA): TGTGCCTGGACCCCCTCCAGACTAGCGGGGAACCAAGAGACCCAGTACTTC. Using reference TRBV30 and TRBJ2-5 for the parts outside the CDR3, the full variable domain is SQTIHQWPATLVQPVGSPLSLECTVEGTSNPNLYWYRQAAGRGLQLLFYSVGIGQISSEVPQNLSASRPQDRQFILSSKKLLLSDSGFYLCAWTPSRLAGNQETQYFGPGTRLLVL.

This clone turned up a few times. This chain joins TRBV5-6 and TRBJ2-2; 10 bases match TRBD1. V lost 3 bases, J lost 5 bases, and 7 bases stayed unmatched. The CDR3 covers 16 residues. CDR1 SGHDT and CDR2 YYEEEE come from the germline V gene. The CDR3 region is CASSSPGQGITGELFF. CDR3 DNA sequence: TGTGCCAGCAGCTCTCCGGGACAGGGGATAACCGGGGAGCTGTTTTTT.

J is TRBJ2-6 and V is TRBV9; TRBD1 agrees at 7 bases. Trimming removed 0 bases from V and 2 bases from J; junction bases left unmatched: 2. The CDR3 runs to 16 residues. Looked up from germline, CDR1 is SGDLS and CDR2 is YYNGEE. CDR3 in amino acids: CASSVAGGAGANVLTF. The CDR3 DNA follows: TGTGCCAGCAGCGTAGCAGGGGGTGCTGGGGCCAACGTCCTGACTTTC.

For the CDR3, the DNA is TGTGCCAGCAGTTTCCGGAGGGGACTGGAGTACTTC. As protein: CASSFRRGLEYF. This chain links TRBV27 with TRBJ2-7; D might be TRBD2 (6 bases). The CDR3 length is 12 residues. V dropped 3 bases and J dropped 11 bases, with 14 bases sitting between them. Germline V gives CDR1 MNHEY, CDR2 SMNVEV (reference sequence).

In its sample, this clone was seen a few times. This rearrangement joins TRBV20-1 to TRBJ1-2; D is undetermined. CDR1 DFQATT and CDR2 SNEGSKA come from the germline V gene (reference sequence). The CDR3 totals 11 residues. With 0 bases removed from V and 7 bases from J, the gap between germline ends came to 6 bases. The CDR3: CSARDRGGYTF. CDR3 DNA sequence: TGCAGTGCTAGAGATCGAGGTGGCTACACCTTC.

V is TRBV19 and J is TRBJ1-1, with D possibly TRBD1 on 6 matching bases. V lost 7 bases and J 1 base, leaving 13 bases between the germline ends. The CDR3 totals 14 residues. Germline V gene lookup returns CDR1 LNHDA and CDR2 SQIVND (reference sequence). This chain's CDR3 is CASMWTASNTEAFF. CDR3 DNA: TGTGCCAGTATGTGGACAGCGTCGAACACTGAAGCTTTCTTT.

V is TRBV7-2 and J is TRBJ1-1; D perhaps matches TRBD1 (5 bases). V was trimmed by 1 base and J by 1 base, leaving 13 bases between them. CDR3 length: 16 residues. CDR1 and CDR2 (germline): SGHTA, FQGNSA. CDR3 bases: TGTGCCAGCAGCTTAGATTCCAGACAGAGGAACACTGAAGCTTTCTTT. It yields the protein CASSLDSRQRNTEAFF.

This clone has only one observation. J is TRBJ2-7 and V is TRBV7-2; TRBD2 matches 13 bases. Looked up from germline, CDR1 is SGHTA and CDR2 is FQGNSA. V was pared by 5 bases and J by 7 bases, with 8 bases of the junction left unmatched. The CDR3 has 15 residues. DNA for the CDR3: TGTGCCAGCAGCCTCGGACTAGCGGGAGCGGGGGAGCAGTACTTC. Its translation: CASSLGLAGAGEQYF.

This chain links TRBV6-1 with TRBJ2-3; TRBD1 aligns across 8 bases. The CDR3 is made up of 12 amino acids. Trimming cost V 6 bases and J 11 bases; bases outside gene matches: 7. CDR1 and CDR2 (germline): MNHNS, SASEGT. CDR3 DNA: TGTGCCAGCAGCCTTGGACAGGGCCAGCAGTATTTT. This codes for CASSLGQGQQYF.